This T cell receptor beta chain is from a study of cytomegalovirus exposure and HLA in healthy donors. Researchers ran the PCR with 60 Vbeta and 13 Jbeta primers. Profiled with immunoSEQ multiplex PCR; TCRdb holds only in-frame clones, not every one. The sample lists about 190,000 clones; approximately 84% were seen once. The V gene end was trimmed by 6 bases and the J gene end by 6 bases; junction bases not matched to a gene: 9. CDR1 and CDR2 from the germline V gene are MNHNY and SVGAGI (reference sequence). CDR3 length equals 14 residues. The chain uses TRBV6-6 and TRBJ2-7, with TRBD1 matching 9 bases. The material sequenced was PBMCs. This sequence originates from a woman between 50 and 59 years old in good health and CMV-seropositive. The CDR3 spells CASSPPGTGTEQYF. In DNA, the CDR3 is TGTGCCAGCAGCCCTCCCGGGACAGGGACCGAGCAGTACTTC.